These 32 T cell receptor beta chains share one sample of origin, sequenced in a study of T cells in Graves' hyperthyroidism and ophthalmopathy. Researchers took RNA transcripts and amplified the TCR beta CDR3 regions from them. First-round RT-PCR targeting the TCR CDR3 was performed with the HTBI primer set. TCRdb analysed the multiplex PCR reads with MiXCR anew, one entry per CDR3 protein. Here the sample spans some 580,000 distinct CDR3 sequences, about 16% being singletons. Sequenced sample: blood. The receptors were sampled from a woman in her 40s with Graves' ophthalmopathy.

This clonotype has only a few counts. This may be a read error, as it is one base from a much larger clone. The J gene is TRBJ2-7, the V gene TRBV28, with TRBD2 identical over 8 bases. The germline V gene encodes CDR1 MDHEN and CDR2 SYDVKM. The CDR3 is 14 residues long. The V segment lost 7 bases and the J segment 3 bases; nucleotides outside the gene matches: 8. The DNA of the CDR3 is TGTGCCAGCATACCAGCGGGAGCCCTCTACGAGCAGTACTTC. It yields the protein CASIPAGALYEQYF.

This clonotype has at least ten counts. The V and J genes are TRBV5-1 and TRBJ2-7, with D maybe TRBD1 (6 bases). This CDR3 has 13 amino acids. From germline, CDR1 is SGHRS and CDR2 YFSETQ. Deletions cut 5 bases from V and 2 bases from J, with 11 bases between. The CDR3 loop reads CASSRPGAYEQYF. As DNA, the CDR3 is TGCGCCAGCAGTCGGCCAGGGGCCTACGAGCAGTACTTC.

The rearrangement joins TRBV19 to TRBJ2-1; 7 nucleotides agree with TRBD1. The V gene end was trimmed by 3 bases and the J gene end by 6 bases; junction bases not matched to a gene: 11. The CDR3 loop spans 16 amino acids. CDR1 and CDR2 (germline): LNHDA, SQIVND (reference sequence). In nucleotides, the CDR3 is TGTGCCAGTAGTATGGGTGTTGGGACAGTCGGCAATGAGCAGTTCTTC. Translation: CASSMGVGTVGNEQFF.

J is TRBJ1-4 and V is TRBV2; no reliable D call. Per germline, CDR1 SNHLY and CDR2 FYNNEI. V lost 7 bases, J lost 5 bases, and 14 bases lay in between. The CDR3 runs to 14 residues. The CDR3, as DNA: TGTGCCAGCAATTTGGGCAGGTTAAATGAAAAACTGTTTTTT. It is translated as CASNLGRLNEKLFF.

The chain is built from TRBV18 and TRBJ2-5; D remains unclear. Trimming pared 3 bases from V and 5 bases from J, leaving 10 bases between. From germline, CDR1 is KGHSH and CDR2 LQKENI. There are 13 residues in the CDR3. This CDR3 reads CASSPSAEETQYF. In DNA form, the CDR3 reads TGTGCCAGCTCACCTTCGGCAGAGGAGACCCAGTACTTC.

The V call is TRBV7-9, the J call TRBJ2-3, with D unclear. V lost 8 bases and J lost 4, with 13 bases in between. Germline CDR1 and CDR2: SEHNR and FQNEAQ (reference sequence). The CDR3 runs 13 residues. In nucleotides, the CDR3 is TGTGCCAGCTTTAGCCTTGGTTCAGATACGCAGTATTTT. Protein product: CASFSLGSDTQYF.

This sequence joins TRBV29-1 and TRBJ1-1; D uncertain. The CDR3 is 17 residues long. Germline V gives CDR1 SQVTM, CDR2 ANQGSEA. The V and J ends lost 4 bases and 3 bases respectively, with 24 bases between them. The CDR3 sequence is CSVVGAGEAVVDTEAFF. CDR3 DNA sequence: TGCAGCGTTGTGGGCGCCGGGGAAGCGGTTGTCGACACTGAAGCTTTCTTT.

V and J are TRBV5-1 and TRBJ2-5; 7 bases match TRBD2. From germline, CDR1 is SGHRS and CDR2 YFSETQ. With 0 bases clipped from V and 5 bases from J, the junction kept 7 bases outside the gene matches. The CDR3 totals 15 residues. The CDR3 spells CASSLAPSGGETQYF. CDR3 sequence (DNA): TGCGCCAGCAGCTTGGCCCCTAGCGGAGGGGAGACCCAGTACTTC.

On this clonotype: The final CDR3 position lacks the conserved phenylalanine or tryptophan, pointing to a likely read error. The V gene is TRBV6-5, the J gene TRBJ1-1; D is possibly TRBD1 (6 bases). V shed 2 bases and J shed 3 bases, with 19 bases lying between them. Germline CDR1 MNHEY, CDR2 SVGAGI. This CDR3 has 17 amino acids. The CDR3 here is CASSYVRGDSMDTEAFL. The CDR3, as DNA: TGTGCCAGCAGTTACGTCAGGGGCGATTCTATGGACACTGAAGCTTTCCTT.

A remark on this clonotype: Germline is not matched at one junction end, which may reflect a read error. CDR3: CNARDRTDSPLHF. The CDR3 DNA follows: TGCAATGCTAGAGATCGGACAGACTCACCCCTCCACTTT. V is TRBV20-1 and J is TRBJ1-6; D is possibly TRBD1 (6 bases). The germline CDR1 and CDR2 sequences are DFQATT and SNEGSKA (reference sequence). The CDR3 runs 13 residues.

This clonotype has a count of ten or more. This chain joins TRBV2 and TRBJ1-1; no definite D call. The ends were cut back, 4 bases at V and 7 bases at J, with 7 bases in the middle. CDR1 and CDR2 from the germline V gene are SNHLY and FYNNEI. The CDR3 has 11 residues. The CDR3 bases are TGTGCCAGCAGTGCCCGGGTTGAAGCTTTCTTT. It encodes CASSARVEAFF.

The CDR3: CASRGTGGAGGRGNEQFF. Written as DNA, the CDR3 is TGTGCCAGCAGGGGGACAGGGGGGGCGGGGGGGAGGGGTAATGAGCAGTTCTTC. J is TRBJ2-1 and V is TRBV12-3 or TRBV12-4; 11 bases are a match to TRBD1. The length of the CDR3 is 18 residues. V dropped 6 bases and J dropped 7; count of bases not matched to a gene: 17.

This clonotype was found many times. V is TRBV20-1 and J is TRBJ1-1; D unclear. This CDR3 is 15 amino acids long. V lost 0 bases and J 2 bases, leaving 13 bases between the germline ends. CDR1 is DFQATT, CDR2 SNEGSKA, per germline (reference sequence). The CDR3 loop reads CSAREYLGSNTEAFF. CDR3 DNA sequence: TGCAGTGCTAGAGAGTATTTGGGCTCTAACACTGAAGCTTTCTTT.

The chain uses TRBV2 and TRBJ1-2; a possible D gene is TRBD1 (5 bases). The CDR3 is 14 residues long. Germline CDR1 and CDR2: SNHLY and FYNNEI. Trimming stripped 5 bases from V and 3 bases from J, with 13 bases between. The CDR3 DNA reads TGTGCCAGCAGTTCAGGGAGGCACGACTATGGCTACACCTTC. Translated: CASSSGRHDYGYTF.

At least ten counts were recorded for this clonotype. The chain combines TRBV2 with TRBJ2-7, with a weak D call TRBD2 (5 bases). CDR3 size: 13 residues. Germline CDR1 SNHLY, CDR2 FYNNEI. Deletions cut 3 bases from V and 9 bases from J, with 15 bases between. DNA of the CDR3: TGTGCCAGCAGTGATCAGGACTCCAACGGGCAGTACTTC. Translating it yields CASSDQDSNGQYF.

This clonotype was counted between two and nine times. The chain joins TRBV19 to TRBJ2-5; 13 bases line up with TRBD2. V trimming: 3 bases; J trimming: 2 bases; junction bases outside the gene matches: 12. The CDR3 is made up of 19 amino acids. CDR1 and CDR2 (germline): LNHDA, SQIVND (reference sequence). The CDR3 is CASSISPGLAGPLQETQYF. In nucleotides, the CDR3 is TGTGCCAGTAGTATCTCCCCGGGACTAGCGGGACCATTACAAGAGACCCAGTACTTC.

The chain is built from TRBV18 and TRBJ1-2, with unresolved D. From germline, CDR1 is KGHSH and CDR2 LQKENI. Between the trimmed V and J ends, which lost 5 bases and 4 bases, there was a span of 17 bases. This CDR3 has 15 amino acids. CDR3 residues: CASSSTPAGGYGYTF. The CDR3 region has the DNA TGTGCCAGCTCATCTACGCCGGCCGGCGGCTATGGCTACACCTTC.

This clonotype has ten or more counts. The chain links TRBV15 to TRBJ2-7; perhaps D is TRBD1 or TRBD2 (5 bases each). Trimming removed 5 bases from V and 0 bases from J, with 17 bases in between. The CDR3 length is 16 residues. The germline V gene encodes CDR1 LNHNV and CDR2 YYDKDF (reference sequence). CDR3 DNA sequence: TGTGCCACCAGCCAGGGAGTGGGCGACACCTCCTACGAGCAGTACTTC. This codes for CATSQGVGDTSYEQYF.

This clonotype was recorded many times. The chain couples TRBV28 to TRBJ2-7; D may correspond to TRBD1 or TRBD2 (5 bases each). The germline V and J ends were trimmed by 4 bases and 1 base, with 17 bases remaining between them. Germline values: CDR1 MDHEN, CDR2 SYDVKM. The CDR3 spans 16 residues. The CDR3 region has the DNA TGTGCCAGCAGTTCGCCGTGGGACGGATCTTCCTACGAGCAGTACTTC. Residues: CASSSPWDGSSYEQYF.

This clonotype was seen ten or more times. The chain links TRBV18 to TRBJ2-1; 14 bases fit TRBD2. This CDR3 region has 18 residues. V shed 3 bases and J 9 bases; nucleotides not matched to a gene: 13. In germline, CDR1 is KGHSH, CDR2 LQKENI. The CDR3 DNA is TGTGCCAGCTCACCTTCAGGGAGACTAGCGGGAGGGCAGGTTGAGCAGTTCTTC. Its protein product is CASSPSGRLAGGQVEQFF.

At least ten counts were recorded for this clonotype. This chain uses TRBV7-9 with TRBJ2-3, with unresolved D. Trimming pared 3 bases from V and 1 base from J, leaving 11 bases between. CDR1 is SEHNR and CDR2 is FQNEAQ in the germline V gene (reference sequence). The CDR3 has 15 residues. The CDR3 reads CASSFRVGGTDTQYF. CDR3 DNA: TGTGCCAGCAGCTTTAGGGTTGGTGGCACAGATACGCAGTATTTT.

This clonotype was seen more than once but under ten times. The rearrangement links TRBV4-1 to TRBJ2-7; possible D gene TRBD2, 6 bases. The germline gives CDR1 MGHRA, CDR2 YSYEKL. Trimming removed 0 bases from V and 4 bases from J, with 13 bases in between. The CDR3 sequence is 15 residues long. The CDR3: CASSQDSAGGYEQYF. The CDR3 DNA is TGCGCCAGCAGCCAAGATTCGGCAGGAGGGTACGAGCAGTACTTC.

This clonotype has more than one count but fewer than ten. The V and J genes are TRBV2 and TRBJ1-6, with 7 bases lining up with TRBD1. In germline, CDR1 is SNHLY, CDR2 FYNNEI. V dropped 8 bases and J dropped 4; count of bases not matched to a gene: 5. This CDR3 contains 14 residues. The CDR3 nucleotides read TGTGCCAGCTACCTGGGACAGTATAATTCACCCCTCCACTTT. Its translation is CASYLGQYNSPLHF.

This clonotype was recorded a few times. This sequence joins TRBV15 and TRBJ2-1, with D possibly being TRBD1 or TRBD2 (5 bases each). V was clipped by 0 bases and J by 7 bases, with 13 bases between them. This CDR3 is 15 amino acids long. The germline V gene encodes CDR1 LNHNV and CDR2 YYDKDF (reference sequence). The CDR3 DNA follows: TGTGCCACCAGCAGAGATAGTTCGGGACGAAATGAGCAGTTCTTC. Protein sequence: CATSRDSSGRNEQFF.

This clonotype was detected ten times or more. This chain uses TRBV9 with TRBJ2-1; possible D gene TRBD2, 6 bases. The CDR3 is 15 residues long. Germline V gene sequence: CDR1 SGDLS, CDR2 YYNGEE. The V gene lost 0 bases and the J gene lost 0 bases, with 7 bases spanning the gap. DNA of the CDR3: TGTGCCAGCAGCGTAGTCGGGGGCTCCTACAATGAGCAGTTCTTC. Its protein is CASSVVGGSYNEQFF.

This chain joins TRBV18 and TRBJ2-4; D tentatively fits TRBD1 or TRBD2 (6 bases each). The CDR3 contains 15 residues. Trimming took off 2 bases at V and 8 bases at J, with 16 bases between the two ends. Germline V lookup: CDR1 KGHSH, CDR2 LQKENI. The DNA for the CDR3 is TGTGCCAGCTCACCAGGGGTCGGAGGGGGAGACATTCAGTACTTC. Translated, it gives CASSPGVGGGDIQYF.

This clonotype was recorded at least ten times. The rearrangement joins TRBV20-1 to TRBJ2-7; 10 bases fit TRBD2. CDR3 length: 15 amino acids. Germline assignment: CDR1 DFQATT and CDR2 SNEGSKA (reference sequence). V was pared by 1 base and J by 1 base, with 4 bases of the junction left unmatched. CDR3 amino acids: CSARALAGASYEQYF. The CDR3, as DNA: TGCAGTGCTAGAGCCCTAGCGGGAGCATCCTACGAGCAGTACTTC.

V usage is TRBV7-9 and J usage is TRBJ1-6; weak D call: TRBD1 (5 bases). This CDR3 has 14 residues. With 9 bases removed from V and 5 bases from J, the gap between germline ends came to 14 bases. CDR1 is SEHNR, CDR2 FQNEAQ, per germline (reference sequence). CDR3 nucleotides: TGTGCCAGTGGAGCGGGGGTGAATAATTCACCCCTCCACTTT. As protein: CASGAGVNNSPLHF.

This clonotype has more than one count but fewer than ten. This rearrangement joins TRBV19 to TRBJ2-6; a weak D match, TRBD1 (5 bases). V was pared by 4 bases and J by 3 bases, with 10 bases between. Germline V gives CDR1 LNHDA, CDR2 SQIVND (reference sequence). The CDR3 consists of 15 residues. CDR3 amino acids: CASSKVQGGANVLTF. In DNA form, the CDR3 reads TGTGCCAGTAGTAAGGTTCAGGGTGGGGCCAACGTCCTGACTTTC.

This clonotype was seen at least ten times. The V call is TRBV11-1, the J call TRBJ2-3, with D uncertain. This CDR3 comprises 13 residues. Germline CDR1 is SGHAT and CDR2 is FQDESV (reference sequence). Trimming removed 2 bases at V and 5 bases at J, with 8 bases between. The CDR3 region is CASSLSSGDTQYF. In DNA form, the CDR3 reads TGTGCCAGCAGCTTAAGTTCTGGAGATACGCAGTATTTT.

This clonotype showed up many times. V and J are TRBV2 and TRBJ1-6; D call uncertain. CDR1 is SNHLY, CDR2 FYNNEI, per germline. There are 13 residues in the CDR3. V was shortened by 4 bases and J by 5 bases, with 6 bases between the two germline ends. The CDR3 bases are TGTGCCAGCAGTGTCTTGGATAATTCACCCCTCCACTTT. It translates to CASSVLDNSPLHF. Together with reference TRBV2 and TRBJ1-6, the CDR3 gives the full variable domain: EPEVTQTPSHQVTQMGQEVILRCVPISNHLYFYWYRQILGQKVEFLVSFYNNEISEKSEIFDDQFSVERPDGSNFTLKIRSTKLEDSAMYFCASSVLDNSPLHFGNGTRLTVT.

This clonotype was detected many times. This chain joins TRBV2 and TRBJ1-6, with D unclear. Germline V gene data show CDR1 as SNHLY and CDR2 as FYNNEI. With 0 bases removed from V and 8 bases from J, the gap between germline ends came to 11 bases. This CDR3 contains 15 residues. The CDR3 coding sequence is TGTGCCAGCAGTGAAGCGTCGCAGAGGGATTCACCCCTCCACTTT. This codes for CASSEASQRDSPLHF.